The 9 T cell receptor beta chains in this list originate from one sample, sequenced in a study of blood T cell repertoires in COVID-19 (dated by TCRdb to 2018 to 2020). Libraries were prepared through the immunoSEQ multiplex PCR assay. The source is immuneACCESS, and TCRdb retained only in-frame sequences with V and J called. Part of the clones is not carried over; for the studies checked, unresolved V genes explain less than half of this, and the remainder is unexplained. The sample table lists under 200,000 clones, around 84% of them with a count of one. The top ten clonotypes cover roughly 14% of the sample. The sequencing sample was made of peripheral blood. The receptors stem from a woman in her 70s with COVID-19, enrolled during active disease.

The chain recombines TRBV28 with TRBJ1-5, with D perhaps matching TRBD1 (5 bases). The germline V gene encodes CDR1 MDHEN and CDR2 SYDVKM. This CDR3 has 17 residues. V shed 6 bases and J shed 0 bases, with 18 bases lying between them. The DNA of the CDR3 is TGTGCCAGCAGCTTTTCCAGGGCAGGCTATAGCAATCAGCCCCAGCATTTT. Translating gives CASSFSRAGYSNQPQHF.

The CDR3 sequence: CASSPGLAAYNEQFF. The CDR3, as DNA: TGTGCCAGCAGCCCGGGACTAGCGGCCTACAATGAGCAGTTCTTC. V gene TRBV4-2 combines with J gene TRBJ2-1; 11 nucleotides line up with TRBD2. This CDR3 has 15 amino acids. Unmatched junction bases numbered 1, after V lost 4 bases and J lost 2 bases. Germline loops: CDR1 LGHNA, CDR2 YNFKEQ.

In DNA form, the CDR3 reads TGCGCCAGCAGTCAAGGGGACAGGGGAGGCAATCAGCCCCAGCATTTT. Amino acid sequence: CASSQGDRGGNQPQHF. This sequence joins TRBV23-1 and TRBJ1-5, with 10 positions matching TRBD1. Being an ORF, TRBV23-1 has a function that is uncertain. The CDR3 totals 16 residues. After removal of 2 bases from V and 2 bases from J, the junction contained 3 bases not matched to a gene.

The table lists this clone with a few counts. The chain uses TRBV12-3 or TRBV12-4 and TRBJ2-2; D unresolved. Deletions cut 6 bases from V and 9 bases from J, with 8 bases between. The CDR3 extends over 11 amino acids. The CDR3 loop is CASSPLRELFF. The DNA for the CDR3 is TGTGCCAGCAGCCCCCTCCGGGAGCTGTTTTTT.

This chain uses TRBV5-4 with TRBJ2-3; TRBD2 matches 11 bases. Per germline, CDR1 SGHNT and CDR2 YYREEE (reference sequence). V shed 4 bases, J shed 0 bases, and the junction held 4 bases outside the gene matches. The CDR3 totals 16 residues. The CDR3 coding sequence is TGTGCCAGCAGCACCCGGACTAGCGGGAGCACAGATACGCAGTATTTT. This codes for CASSTRTSGSTDTQYF.

The chain recombines TRBV27 with TRBJ2-1, with 9 bases lining up with TRBD2. The CDR3 is 17 amino acids. Germline-derived CDR1 and CDR2 are MNHEY and SMNVEV (reference sequence). V was clipped by 1 base and J by 0 bases; unmatched bases: 4. This CDR3 is CASSLWREGLSYNEQFF. The CDR3 DNA sequence: TGTGCCAGCAGTTTATGGCGGGAGGGCCTCTCCTACAATGAGCAGTTCTTC.

The gene calls are TRBV19 and TRBJ2-5, with TRBD1 identical over 7 bases. The CDR3 covers 14 residues. From germline, CDR1 is LNHDA and CDR2 SQIVND (reference sequence). With V trimmed by 7 bases and J by 1 base, 6 bases remained unmatched. CDR3 nucleotides: TGTGCCAGTACCACCCGACAGGGCCAAGAGACCCAGTACTTC. It is translated as CASTTRQGQETQYF.

The chain links TRBV28 to TRBJ1-1, with 9 positions matching TRBD1. The CDR3 spans 17 residues. Per germline, CDR1 MDHEN and CDR2 SYDVKM. V dropped 5 bases and J dropped 3; count of bases not matched to a gene: 13. The CDR3 protein is CASSPGTGKSGDTEAFF. DNA for the CDR3: TGTGCCAGCAGTCCAGGGACAGGGAAGTCGGGGGACACTGAAGCTTTCTTT.

This chain connects TRBV19 to TRBJ1-5; D is unresolved. V was trimmed by 3 bases and J by 4 bases, leaving 16 bases between them. The CDR3 runs 16 residues. Germline values: CDR1 LNHDA, CDR2 SQIVND (reference sequence). The CDR3, as DNA: TGTGCCAGTAGTATTTGGGGTCTAAGGGAGAATCAGCCCCAGCATTTT. Encoded protein: CASSIWGLRENQPQHF.